Listed below are T cell receptor beta chains from one sample, sequenced in a study of identifying expanded T cells in peripheral blood. Sequencing was performed with immunoSEQ multiplex PCR; in TCRdb, only in-frame clones are kept and a portion is missing. The sample holds about 100,000 clones, about 88% seen once. Sequencing used blood. These receptors were taken from a person between 18 and 75 years old in good health. Both conserved end residues are part of each CDR3. The D gene is left open where the match is weak. Size tells how often a clone was seen (once, few, many) or the class of an expanded clone, and some rows leave it out.

D gene	V gene	clone size	J gene	CDR3 DNA	CDR3 protein
TRBD2	TRBV7-8	once	TRBJ2-7	TGTGCCAGCAGTCCTCGACTAGCGAGCTCCTACGAGCAGTACTTC	CASSPRLASSYEQYF
TRBD1	TRBV28	.	TRBJ2-7	TGTGCCAGCAGTTTAGGTGACAGGGTAATAGTGTACGAGCAGTACTTC	CASSLGDRVIVYEQYF
.	TRBV2	.	TRBJ1-2	TGTGCCAGCACCCCGGAGGCCAGGCACTATGGCTACACCTTC	CASTPEARHYGYTF
.	TRBV7-6	.	TRBJ1-5	TGTGCCAGCAGTCCGGATCAAGATCAGCCCCAGCATTTT	CASSPDQDQPQHF
.	TRBV15	.	TRBJ1-3	TGTGCCACCAGCACCAGCGGGGGAACCTCTGGAAACACCATATATTTT	CATSTSGGTSGNTIYF
TRBD2	TRBV7-3	.	TRBJ2-1	TGTGCCAGCAGTCAACGGGGCCTAGCGGGAGGGCCTAATGAGCAGTTCTTC	CASSQRGLAGGPNEQFF
TRBD1	TRBV28	.	TRBJ1-5	TGTGCCAGCTCGGACAGGGGCAATCAGCCCCAGCATTTT	CASSDRGNQPQHF
.	TRBV6-4	.	TRBJ2-1	TGTGCCAGCAGTCCCCAGGGCTCCTACAATGAGCAGTTCTTC	CASSPQGSYNEQFF
.	TRBV6-1	.	TRBJ2-7	TGTGCCAGCGGAGTAGGGGTTTACTACGAGCAGTACTTC	CASGVGVYYEQYF
.	TRBV5-1	.	TRBJ2-1	TGCGCCAGCAGCTTGGGGGCGGGCAGCTACAATGAGCAGTTCTTC	CASSLGAGSYNEQFF
.	TRBV30	.	TRBJ1-4	TGTGCCTGGTTGCAGGAGTCGGGGGCGAAACTGTTTTTT	CAWLQESGAKLFF
.	TRBV11-2	.	TRBJ1-6	TGTGCCAGCAGCCCGCAGGGGACCTATAATTCACCCCTCCACTTT	CASSPQGTYNSPLHF
.	TRBV21-1	.	TRBJ2-2	TGTGCCAGCAGCAAAGCGCTAACCGCATGGCCAAACACCGGGGAGCTGTTTTTT	CASSKALTAWPNTGELFF
.	TRBV2	.	TRBJ2-1	TGTGCCAGCAGTGAGGAGGCTGGTGAGCAGTTCTTC	CASSEEAGEQFF
.	TRBV6-5	few	TRBJ1-6	TGTGCCAGCAGTTGGGGACGGAATTCACCCCTCCACTTT	CASSWGRNSPLHF
.	TRBV11-3	.	TRBJ2-1	TGTGCCAGCAGCTTAGGACGGGAGTATGAGCAGTTCTTC	CASSLGREYEQFF
.	TRBV2	.	TRBJ2-7	TGTGCCAGCACCACACCCGGGGGACAGAACTACGAGCAGTACTTC	CASTTPGGQNYEQYF
TRBD2	TRBV14	.	TRBJ2-5	TGTGCCAGCAGCCAAGAAGGCCAGCGGGGGCAAGAGACCCAGTACTTC	CASSQEGQRGQETQYF
.	TRBV12-5	few	TRBJ2-3	TGTGCTAGTGGTTTGACCGGCGGGACAGATACGCAGTATTTT	CASGLTGGTDTQYF
.	TRBV28	.	TRBJ2-7	TGTGCCAGCAGTTTAACAGCCTACGAGCAGTACTTC	CASSLTAYEQYF
.	TRBV7-2	.	TRBJ2-7	TGTGCCAGCAGCTCCCGGGGGCGGGAGTTTCTCGAGCAGTACTTC	CASSSRGREFLEQYF
.	TRBV2	.	TRBJ1-5	TGTGCCACCCGGGGGGGGGTTGATCAGCCCCAGCATTTT	CATRGGVDQPQHF
.	TRBV10-2	few	TRBJ1-5	TGCGCCAGCAGTGAGGGCGGGGGTAGCAATCAGCCCCAGCATTTT	CASSEGGGSNQPQHF
TRBD2	TRBV10-3	.	TRBJ2-5	TGTGCCATCAAATCCGGGACTAGCGGACAAGAGACCCAGTACTTC	CAIKSGTSGQETQYF
.	TRBV19	.	TRBJ1-5	TGTGCCAGTAGTAGTCTGACAGGCAATCAGCCCCAGCATTTT	CASSSLTGNQPQHF
.	TRBV19	.	TRBJ2-4	TGTGCCAGTAGTTTTCCGAAACAAGGTGACAAAAACATTCAGTACTTC	CASSFPKQGDKNIQYF
TRBD1	TRBV5-4	.	TRBJ1-1	TGTGCCAGCAGTAGACAGGGGGCTGGGAACACTGAAGCTTTCTTT	CASSRQGAGNTEAFF
.	TRBV2	.	TRBJ2-3	TGTGCCAGCAGTGGGGCCGGGATGGATACGCAGTATTTT	CASSGAGMDTQYF
TRBD2	TRBV5-4	.	TRBJ2-1	TGTGCCAGCAGCAAGGGACTAGCGGGGGGGAATGAGCAGTTCTTC	CASSKGLAGGNEQFF
.	TRBV30	once	TRBJ1-6	TGTGCCTGTGGGCAGGAGAATTCACCCCTCCACTTT	CACGQENSPLHF
TRBD2	TRBV29-1	.	TRBJ2-1	TGCAGCGTTCGCGGGGGTGACCACTACAATGAGCAGTTCTTC	CSVRGGDHYNEQFF
.	TRBV29-1	.	TRBJ1-3	TGCAGCGTCACTCCCGGACAGACATCTGGAAACACCATATATTTT	CSVTPGQTSGNTIYF
.	TRBV11-3	.	TRBJ1-5	TGTGCCAGCAGCTTAGGTTGGTACCAGCCCCAGCATTTT	CASSLGWYQPQHF
TRBD1	TRBV4-2	.	TRBJ1-4	TGTGCCAGCAGCCAAGAAGGGGGACAGGGATCTGAAAAACTGTTTTTT	CASSQEGGQGSEKLFF
TRBD1	TRBV7-2	.	TRBJ2-5	TGTGCCAGCAGTAGCCGGGACAGGGTGTTTCAAGAGACCCAGTACTTC	CASSSRDRVFQETQYF
TRBD1	TRBV10-2	.	TRBJ2-3	TGCGCCAGCAGTGTCCCGGACAGGGCAAGCACAGATACGCAGTATTTT	CASSVPDRASTDTQYF
TRBD2	TRBV9	.	TRBJ2-3	TGTGCCAGCAGCGTAGCGAGCGGGGGGGCAAGAGATACGCAGTATTTT	CASSVASGGARDTQYF
.	TRBV7-8	.	TRBJ2-3	TGTGCCAGCAGCTTAGATTCCCCCGACTTCTCATTAGATACGCAGTATTTT	CASSLDSPDFSLDTQYF
.	TRBV29-1	.	TRBJ1-1	TGCAGCGTTAGATTTTGGGGCCGGAACCCTGAAGCTTTCTTT	CSVRFWGRNPEAFF
TRBD1	TRBV6-5	.	TRBJ2-1	TGTGCCAGCAGTTACTCCGGGACAGGGAGTTACAATGAGCAGTTCTTC	CASSYSGTGSYNEQFF
TRBD1	TRBV6-4	.	TRBJ2-3	TGTGCCAGCAGTGACTCGACAGGGCACACAGATACGCAGTATTTT	CASSDSTGHTDTQYF
.	TRBV7-9	.	TRBJ2-5	TGTGCCAGCAGGCGTACCGGGACAACACAAGAGACCCAGTACTTC	CASRRTGTTQETQYF
.	TRBV14	.	TRBJ1-1	TGTGCCAGCAGCCTGAGTGTTTATTCCACTGAAGCTTTCTTT	CASSLSVYSTEAFF
TRBD1	TRBV28	once	TRBJ2-6	TGTGCCAGCATTAGGACAGGGACTAACGTCCTGACTTTC	CASIRTGTNVLTF